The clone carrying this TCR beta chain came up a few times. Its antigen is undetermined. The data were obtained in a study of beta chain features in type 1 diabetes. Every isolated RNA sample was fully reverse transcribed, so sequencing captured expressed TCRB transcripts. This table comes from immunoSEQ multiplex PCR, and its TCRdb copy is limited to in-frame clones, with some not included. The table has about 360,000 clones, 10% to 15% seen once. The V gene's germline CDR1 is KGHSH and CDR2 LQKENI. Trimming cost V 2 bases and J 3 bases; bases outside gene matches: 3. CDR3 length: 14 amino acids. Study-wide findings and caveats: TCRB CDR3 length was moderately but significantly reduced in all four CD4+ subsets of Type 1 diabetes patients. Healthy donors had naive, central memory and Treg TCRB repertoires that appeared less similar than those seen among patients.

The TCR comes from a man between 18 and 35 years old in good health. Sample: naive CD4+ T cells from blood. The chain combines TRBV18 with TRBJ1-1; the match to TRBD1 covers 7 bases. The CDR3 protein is CASSPEGTDTEAFF. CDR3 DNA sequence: TGTGCCAGCTCACCAGAAGGGACAGACACTGAAGCTTTCTTT.